Each of the 15 T cell receptor beta chains below was sequenced from the same sample in a study of T cells in Graves' hyperthyroidism and ophthalmopathy. Authors of the study amplified TCR beta CDR3 regions from RNA transcripts. The TCR CDR3 first-round RT-PCR relied on the HTBI primer set. TCRdb reprocessed the multiplex PCR reads via MiXCR and lists one record per CDR3 protein. The table records approximately 640,000 distinct CDR3 sequences, 17% of them present only once. Specimen: blood. All receptors derive from a man aged 50 or older with Graves' hyperthyroidism.

This clonotype occurred many times. The chain links TRBV7-6 to TRBJ1-3; D is possibly TRBD1 (6 bases). The germline V gene has CDR1 SGHVS and CDR2 FNYEAQ. V lost 6 bases and J 8 bases, leaving 17 bases between the germline ends. The CDR3 loop spans 14 amino acids. The CDR3 DNA follows: TGTGCCAGCAGTGAATCGGGGGGCGGCCACACCATATATTTT. Translated, it gives CASSESGGGHTIYF. Drawing the rest from reference TRBV7-6 and TRBJ1-3, the complete variable domain is GAGVSQSPRYKVTKRGQDVALRCDPISGHVSLYWYRQALGQGPEFLTYFNYEAQQDKSGLPNDRFSAERPEGSISTLTIQRTEQRDSAMYRCASSESGGGHTIYFGEGSWLTVV.

As to this clonotype: One end of the junction fails to match germline, which may point to a read error. The V call is TRBV7-9, the J call TRBJ2-5, with TRBD2 matching over 14 bases. Germline loops: CDR1 SEHNR, CDR2 FQNEAQ (reference sequence). The CDR3 consists of 14 residues. For the CDR3, the DNA is TGTGCCAGCAGCTCACAGGGACTAGCGGGGGCATTGAACTTC. This sequence encodes CASSSQGLAGALNF.

This clonotype was recorded a few times. The gene calls are TRBV28 and TRBJ2-1; 9 bases agree with TRBD2. Germline V CDR1 and CDR2: MDHEN, SYDVKM. V dropped 6 bases and J dropped 3; count of bases not matched to a gene: 12. The CDR3 is made up of 17 amino acids. The CDR3 DNA reads TGTGCCAGCAGACAAACGGGACTAGCTCGGCGCTACAATGAGCAGTTCTTC. Translated: CASRQTGLARRYNEQFF. Using reference TRBV28 and TRBJ2-1 for the parts outside the CDR3, the full variable domain is DVKVTQSSRYLVKRTGEKVFLECVQDMDHENMFWYRQDPGLGLRLIYFSYDVKMKEKGDIPEGYSVSREKKERFSLILESASTNQTSMYLCASRQTGLARRYNEQFFGPGTRLTVL.

This clonotype was seen at least ten times. This chain uses TRBV28 with TRBJ2-7; 8 nucleotides agree with TRBD2. The CDR3 consists of 15 residues. Germline CDR1 reads MDHEN; CDR2 reads SYDVKM. Trimming took 5 bases from V and 2 from J; bases not matched to a gene: 8. The CDR3 region has the DNA TGTGCCAGCAGTATCCTTGGGACTAGAACCTACGAGCAGTACTTC. Translation: CASSILGTRTYEQYF.

The chain employs TRBV10-3 and TRBJ1-5; D possibly uses TRBD1 or TRBD2 (5 bases each). The tail of the sequence fits TRBJ2-3 better, so the J call may be wrong. The CDR3 runs 15 residues. Germline V lookup: CDR1 ENHRY, CDR2 SYGVKD. The CDR3 DNA reads TGTGCCATCAGTGATCCCAGCCTGGGGGATCAGCCCCAGTATTTT. It is translated as CAISDPSLGDQPQYF.

This clonotype occurred many times. The chain carries TRBV10-2 and TRBJ1-1; D possibly corresponds to TRBD1 (5 bases). The ends were cut back, 2 bases at V and 0 bases at J, with 19 bases in the middle. The CDR3 is 18 residues long. CDR1 is WSHSY, CDR2 SAAADI, per germline. The chain's CDR3 is CASSEQTGTARLNTEAFF. Here the CDR3 DNA reads TGCGCCAGCAGTGAGCAAACCGGGACTGCCAGATTGAACACTGAAGCTTTCTTT.

This chain uses TRBV6-2 or TRBV6-3 with TRBJ2-3, with no clear D. Germline CDR1 MNHEY, CDR2 SVGEGT. The CDR3 sequence is 14 residues long. V was trimmed by 2 bases and J by 2 bases, leaving 8 bases between them. CDR3 region: CASSYVISTDTQYF. DNA for the CDR3: TGTGCCAGCAGTTACGTCATATCCACAGATACGCAGTATTTT.

The gene calls are TRBV27 and TRBJ2-1; D assignment may be TRBD1 or TRBD2 (6 bases each). The CDR3 loop spans 14 amino acids. Germline V gene lookup returns CDR1 MNHEY and CDR2 SMNVEV (reference sequence). V was trimmed by 7 bases and J by 10 bases, leaving 20 bases between them. The CDR3 reads CASTPLGGHREQFF. The CDR3 coding sequence is TGTGCCAGCACCCCTCTGGGGGGACATAGGGAGCAGTTCTTC.

The chain recombines TRBV19 with TRBJ1-5, with D hard to call. The CDR3 sequence is 15 residues long. In germline, CDR1 is LNHDA, CDR2 SQIVND (reference sequence). Trimming removed 0 bases at V and 6 bases at J, with 12 bases between. As DNA, the CDR3 is TGTGCCAGTAGTATAGATCCTGGGGAGTTTCAGCCCCAGCATTTT. Translated: CASSIDPGEFQPQHF.

At least ten counts were recorded for this clonotype. V and J are TRBV27 and TRBJ2-7; D gene unclear. The CDR3 contains 12 residues. Germline V gives CDR1 MNHEY, CDR2 SMNVEV (reference sequence). V lost 4 bases and J lost 3, with 7 bases in between. The CDR3 protein is CASSSRHYEQYF. For the CDR3, the DNA is TGTGCCAGCAGTTCCCGGCACTACGAGCAGTACTTC.

There are a few counts of this clonotype. The J gene is TRBJ2-1, the V gene TRBV6-5; 12 bases agree with TRBD2. CDR1 and CDR2 from the germline V gene are MNHEY and SVGAGI. V lost 0 bases and J lost 0; bases outside the gene matches: 6. This CDR3 contains 19 residues. For the CDR3, the DNA is TGTGCCAGCAGTTACTCGTCGCTAGCGGGAGGGCTCTCCTACAATGAGCAGTTCTTC. It yields the protein CASSYSSLAGGLSYNEQFF.

This clonotype has ten or more counts. This chain joins TRBV7-2 and TRBJ2-2; D gene uncertain. The CDR3 runs to 13 residues. V lost 5 bases to trimming and J lost 1 base, with 5 bases between them. CDR1 SGHTA and CDR2 FQGNSA come from the germline V gene. The CDR3 spells CASSQLNTGELFF. The CDR3 region has the DNA TGTGCCAGCAGCCAGTTGAACACCGGGGAGCTGTTTTTT. The whole variable domain, remainder taken from reference TRBV7-2 and TRBJ2-2, is GAGVSQSPSNKVTEKGKDVELRCDPISGHTALYWYRQSLGQGLEFLIYFQGNSAPDKSGLPSDRFSAERTGGSVSTLTIQRTQQEDSAVYLCASSQLNTGELFFGEGSRLTVL.

A word on this clonotype: Relative to the germline gene, one junction end is altered; a read error may explain this. V and J are TRBV5-6 and TRBJ1-5; 8 nucleotides agree with TRBD1. Looked up from germline, CDR1 is SGHDT and CDR2 is YYEEEE. This CDR3 spans 15 amino acids. CDR3 sequence: CARGKTGVKNRPQHF. The CDR3 coding sequence is TGTGCCAGGGGAAAGACAGGGGTTAAGAATCGGCCCCAGCATTTT.

This clonotype was observed at least ten times. J is TRBJ1-4 and V is TRBV2; D remains ambiguous. Germline assignment: CDR1 SNHLY and CDR2 FYNNEI. V lost 6 bases and J lost 0, with 20 bases in between. CDR3 size: 18 residues. The CDR3 region is CASRTSIGRRPTNEKLFF. For the CDR3, the DNA is TGTGCCAGCAGAACAAGCATAGGGAGGAGACCAACTAATGAAAAACTGTTTTTT.

This clonotype was recorded many times. The rearrangement links TRBV6-2 or TRBV6-3 to TRBJ2-4, with D possibly called TRBD1 or TRBD2 (7 bases each). CDR1 is MNHEY, CDR2 SVGEGT, per germline. V dropped 10 bases and J dropped 3 bases, with 22 bases sitting between them. The length of the CDR3 is 16 residues. The CDR3 sequence is CATTTRGGGSKNIQYF. In DNA form, the CDR3 reads TGTGCCACCACGACCAGGGGGGGCGGAAGCAAAAACATTCAGTACTTC.